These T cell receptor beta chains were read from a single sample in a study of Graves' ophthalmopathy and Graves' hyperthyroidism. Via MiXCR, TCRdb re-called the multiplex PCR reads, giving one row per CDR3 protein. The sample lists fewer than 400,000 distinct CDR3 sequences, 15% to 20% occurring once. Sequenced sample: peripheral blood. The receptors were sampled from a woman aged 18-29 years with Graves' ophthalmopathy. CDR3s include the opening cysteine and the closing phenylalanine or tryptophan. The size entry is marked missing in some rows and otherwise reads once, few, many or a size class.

CASSSLRDPEGYTF,TRBV6-5,TRBJ1-2,many
CASSSSGARVAFF,TRBV6-2/TRBV6-3,TRBJ1-1,many
CASSQDRGLSYEQYF,TRBV7-9,TRBJ2-7,.
CASSPLGWANVLTF,TRBV12-3/TRBV12-4,TRBJ2-6,many
CASSPLQGSNTEAFF,TRBV12-3/TRBV12-4,TRBJ1-1,.
CASSPVALDRVEQYF,TRBV27,TRBJ2-7,many
CASSGTSGGHNEQFF,TRBV10-2,TRBJ2-1,.
CASSTRGRRGHYEQYF,TRBV19,TRBJ2-7,many
CASSLALNVNTGGLFF,TRBV12-3/TRBV12-4,TRBJ2-2,.
CASSLTGANQPQHF,TRBV6-2/TRBV6-3,TRBJ1-5,many
CAISGDRANTGELFF,TRBV10-3,TRBJ2-2,.
CASSGGVYEQYF,TRBV5-1,TRBJ2-7,many
CSARAARQDYGYTF,TRBV20-1,TRBJ1-2,many
CASSSGPHPEAFF,TRBV6-5,TRBJ1-1,.
CASSGGGPQETQYF,TRBV5-1,TRBJ2-5,many
CASSYGTGRYEQYF,TRBV6-5,TRBJ2-7,many
CASSSKTGWTDEQYF,TRBV5-6,TRBJ2-7,many
CSAPIQGAAGAFF,TRBV20-1,TRBJ1-1,many
CASSLYGQMDSPLHF,TRBV13,TRBJ1-6,many
CASSSALNYGYTF,TRBV12-3/TRBV12-4,TRBJ1-2,many
CATRDRYQETQYF,TRBV24-1,TRBJ2-5,many
CASSLTSGINTGELFF,TRBV4-2,TRBJ2-2,many
CASSYRIELAKNIQYF,TRBV6-5,TRBJ2-4,many
CASSFYREKNTEAFF,TRBV7-3,TRBJ1-1,many
CASSPGQGDIYGYTF,TRBV5-1,TRBJ1-2,many
CASSFPSANGYTF,TRBV28,TRBJ1-2,.
CASSSLGLAGGRVETQYF,TRBV27,TRBJ2-5,many
CASSLVGSQETQYF,TRBV12-3/TRBV12-4,TRBJ2-5,many
CASSLFRTEYYEQYF,TRBV28,TRBJ2-7,many
CSARHPGRGDVEAFF,TRBV20-1,TRBJ1-1,many
CASSQVGQGIQYF,TRBV7-8,TRBJ2-4,.
CSVGTVYGYTF,TRBV29-1,TRBJ1-2,many
CASSPPVEETRYF,TRBV7-9,TRBJ2-5,few
CASSQIQARKNTEAFF,TRBV6-2/TRBV6-3,TRBJ1-1,.
CASSYSGTSSYEQYF,TRBV6-2/TRBV6-3,TRBJ2-7,many
CASSYTGVPGNTIYF,TRBV27,TRBJ1-3,many
CASSFDVFGGTEAFF,TRBV7-2,TRBJ1-1,many
CASSRGRYYEQYF,TRBV12-3/TRBV12-4,TRBJ2-7,many
CASSSPGLRETQYF,TRBV6-2/TRBV6-3,TRBJ2-5,few
CAWSVRGYQQYF,TRBV30,TRBJ2-7,many
CASQGLLGRYEQYF,TRBV6-2/TRBV6-3,TRBJ2-7,many
CASKGPSSGQETQYF,TRBV7-9,TRBJ2-5,many
CASSIGPAESSYEQYF,TRBV19,TRBJ2-7,many
CASSLTPLDQPQHF,TRBV6-5,TRBJ1-5,.